Each of the 5 T cell receptor beta chains below was sequenced from the same sample in a study of CD8 T cells in Susac syndrome (dated by TCRdb to about 2019). Library preparation was by the immunoSEQ multiplex PCR assay. RNA was extracted with the RNeasy kit and 0.5 to 1 ug was reverse transcribed using random hexamers. TCRdb applied fastp at Q25 and MiXCR to the public reads, then kept only in-frame beta chains. Every distinct CDR3 protein forms one entry, paired with its most common genes and DNA. Across this sample there are around 71,000 distinct CDR3 sequences, with 93% seen only once. Together, the top ten hold less than 0.19% of the sample. The source material was CD4+ T cells from PBMCs. These receptors all come from a human donor with Susac syndrome.

The chain is built from TRBV7-6 and TRBJ2-5, with a tentative D call TRBD2 (5 bases). V was pared by 0 bases and J by 2 bases, with 13 bases between. From germline, CDR1 is SGHVS and CDR2 FNYEAQ. The CDR3 length is 16 residues. The chain's CDR3 is CASSLAKGSGQETQYF. The CDR3 DNA is TGTGCCAGCAGCTTAGCGAAGGGCAGCGGACAAGAGACCCAGTACTTC. The entire variable domain, with the rest obtained from reference TRBV7-6 and TRBJ2-5, is as follows: GAGVSQSPRYKVTKRGQDVALRCDPISGHVSLYWYRQALGQGPEFLTYFNYEAQQDKSGLPNDRFSAERPEGSISTLTIQRTEQRDSAMYRCASSLAKGSGQETQYFGPGTRLLVL.

The chain is built from TRBV7-2 and TRBJ1-5; the D gene is possibly TRBD1 (6 bases). Germline V gene lookup returns CDR1 SGHTA and CDR2 FQGNSA. The CDR3 length is 16 residues. V was pared by 1 base and J by 5 bases, with 15 bases between. The CDR3 coding sequence is TGTGCCAGCAGCTTAGTACAGGGTGGCGTCGATCAGCCCCAGCATTTT. Translated, it gives CASSLVQGGVDQPQHF.

The chain employs TRBV30 and TRBJ2-3, with D maybe TRBD1 (5 bases). The V end was cut by 0 bases, the J end by 3 bases, with 10 bases between. This CDR3 has 14 amino acids. Germline V lookup: CDR1 GTSNPN, CDR2 SVGIG (reference sequence). CDR3 protein: CAWSVRGGTDTQYF. In DNA, the CDR3 is TGTGCCTGGAGTGTAAGGGGTGGGACAGATACGCAGTATTTT. Using reference TRBV30 and TRBJ2-3 for the parts outside the CDR3, the full variable domain is SQTIHQWPATLVQPVGSPLSLECTVEGTSNPNLYWYRQAAGRGLQLLFYSVGIGQISSEVPQNLSASRPQDRQFILSSKKLLLSDSGFYLCAWSVRGGTDTQYFGPGTRLTVL.

The chain carries TRBV6-6 and TRBJ2-7; D ambiguous. Trimming took off 2 bases at V and 7 bases at J, with 9 bases between the two ends. The germline V gene has CDR1 MNHNY and CDR2 SVGAGI (reference sequence). CDR3 length equals 12 residues. The CDR3: CASSYDGREQYF. CDR3 DNA sequence: TGTGCCAGCAGTTACGACGGTCGTGAGCAGTACTTC.

The rearrangement uses TRBV6-2 or TRBV6-3 and TRBJ2-7; perhaps D is TRBD1 or TRBD2 (5 bases each). There are 13 residues in the CDR3. V dropped 2 bases and J dropped 2 bases, with 7 bases sitting between them. CDR1 and CDR2 from the germline V gene are MNHEY and SVGEGT. CDR3 residues: CASSYGGPYEQYF. The CDR3, as DNA: TGTGCCAGCAGTTACGGGGGACCCTACGAGCAGTACTTC.